Listed below are T cell receptor beta chains from one sample, sequenced in a study of blood T cell repertoires in COVID-19. This table comes from immunoSEQ multiplex PCR, and its TCRdb copy is limited to in-frame clones, with some not included. The table records approximately 140,000 clones, about four fifths of them present only once. Sequences were obtained from peripheral blood. The receptors were sampled from a man between 35 and 55 years old with active or convalescent COVID-19. Both conserved end residues are part of each CDR3. Fields, in order: J gene, V gene, CDR3 length, D gene, clone size, CDR3 DNA, CDR3 protein. The D gene is left open where the match is weak. Size tells how often a clone was seen (once, few, many) or the class of an expanded clone, and some rows leave it out.

J: TRBJ1-5; V: TRBV30; length: 16; D: TRBD1; size: once; DNA: TGTGCTCCCCCGGGACAGGGCCTTTATAGCAATCAGCCCCAGCATTTT; CDR3: CAPPGQGLYSNQPQHF
J: TRBJ2-7; V: TRBV21-1; length: 15; D: .; size: once; DNA: TGTGCCAGCAGCAAAGAGGACAGGGACTCCTACGAGCAGTACTTC; CDR3: CASSKEDRDSYEQYF
J: TRBJ2-7; V: TRBV9; length: 14; D: .; size: once; DNA: TGTGCCAGCAGCGTAGCAGGACACTCCTACGAGCAGTACTTC; CDR3: CASSVAGHSYEQYF
J: TRBJ2-7; V: TRBV18; length: 14; D: TRBD2; size: .; DNA: TGTGCCAGCTCACCAGGGGGGGATCGAGGCGAGCAGTACTTC; CDR3: CASSPGGDRGEQYF
J: TRBJ1-3; V: TRBV6-5; length: 15; D: TRBD1; size: .; DNA: TGTGCCAGCAGTCCAGACAGGGCCCGTGGAAACACCATATATTTT; CDR3: CASSPDRARGNTIYF
J: TRBJ1-5; V: TRBV3-1/TRBV3-2; length: 15; D: TRBD1; size: .; DNA: TGTGCCAGCAGCGAATCCCCAGGGGGCGGGCAGCCCCAGCATTTT; CDR3: CASSESPGGGQPQHF
J: TRBJ2-7; V: TRBV7-3; length: 15; D: TRBD1; size: .; DNA: TGTGCCAGCAGCTTAACTGTACAGGGGTGCTACGAGCAGTACTTC; CDR3: CASSLTVQGCYEQYF
J: TRBJ2-7; V: TRBV5-1; length: 16; D: .; size: many; DNA: TGCGCCAGCAGCCCCGGACAGCGAACCTTTTCCTACGAGCAGTACTTC; CDR3: CASSPGQRTFSYEQYF
J: TRBJ1-6; V: TRBV19; length: 16; D: TRBD1; size: .; DNA: TGTGCCAGCCGATTAACAGGGGGCACCTATAATTCACCCCTCCACTTT; CDR3: CASRLTGGTYNSPLHF
J: TRBJ1-2; V: TRBV11-2; length: 13; D: .; size: .; DNA: TGTGCCAGCAGCTCCGGGAGCCCCTATGGCTACACCTTC; CDR3: CASSSGSPYGYTF
J: TRBJ2-3; V: TRBV6-2/TRBV6-3; length: 15; D: TRBD2; size: .; DNA: TGTGCCAGCAGTTTCGTAGCGGGCGGCACAGATACGCAGTATTTT; CDR3: CASSFVAGGTDTQYF
J: TRBJ1-2; V: TRBV5-6; length: 14; D: TRBD1; size: .; DNA: TGTGCCAGCAGCACCGGGACAGAGTTCTATGGCTACACCTTC; CDR3: CASSTGTEFYGYTF
J: TRBJ2-3; V: TRBV5-1; length: 14; D: .; size: few; DNA: TGCGCCAGCAGCCTACTAGAAGGCACAGATACGCAGTATTTT; CDR3: CASSLLEGTDTQYF
J: TRBJ2-5; V: TRBV20-1; length: 11; D: .; size: .; DNA: TGCAGTGCTAGAGACCGGGAGACCCAGTACTTC; CDR3: CSARDRETQYF
J: TRBJ1-1; V: TRBV10-3; length: 17; D: TRBD1; size: .; DNA: TGTGCCATCAGTGAGTCGTGGGGACAGGGGGCGGACACTGAAGCTTTCTTT; CDR3: CAISESWGQGADTEAFF
J: TRBJ2-2; V: TRBV13; length: 16; D: TRBD2; size: .; DNA: TGTGCCAGCAGCCGACGACTAGCGGGGGCGAGCGGGGAGCTGTTTTTT; CDR3: CASSRRLAGASGELFF
J: TRBJ2-7; V: TRBV6-2/TRBV6-3; length: 18; D: TRBD2; size: .; DNA: TGTGCCAGCAGCCGAGCCCTCCCAGCGGGGGGAGGCCCTGACGAGCAGTACTTC; CDR3: CASSRALPAGGGPDEQYF
J: TRBJ1-6; V: TRBV9; length: 15; D: .; size: .; DNA: TGTGCCAGCAGCGTAGGACAGATTCATAATTCACCCCTCCACTTT; CDR3: CASSVGQIHNSPLHF
J: TRBJ1-2; V: TRBV29-1; length: 12; D: .; size: .; DNA: TGCAGCGTTGAAGCATCAAACTATGGCTACACCTTC; CDR3: CSVEASNYGYTF
J: TRBJ1-3; V: TRBV27; length: 13; D: .; size: .; DNA: TGTGCCAGCAGTTTAAGTATCGGGGACACCATATATTTT; CDR3: CASSLSIGDTIYF
J: TRBJ1-1; V: TRBV6-5; length: 12; D: .; size: .; DNA: TGTGCCAGCGAACCGGGGAACACTGAAGCTTTCTTT; CDR3: CASEPGNTEAFF
J: TRBJ1-6; V: TRBV6-5; length: 14; D: .; size: .; DNA: TGTGCCAGCAGTTACGAGGAAGCTAATTCACCCCTCCACTTT; CDR3: CASSYEEANSPLHF
J: TRBJ1-1; V: TRBV18; length: 15; D: TRBD1; size: .; DNA: TGTGCCAGCTCACCAGTGAGGGGGCCCGGAACTGAAGCTTTCTTT; CDR3: CASSPVRGPGTEAFF
J: TRBJ1-5; V: TRBV2; length: 15; D: TRBD1; size: .; DNA: TGTGCCAGCAGTCCAAGGACAGGACCCAATCAGCCCCAGCATTTT; CDR3: CASSPRTGPNQPQHF
J: TRBJ2-1; V: TRBV6-6; length: 14; D: .; size: .; DNA: TGTGCCAGTCAGATGGGCAGCAGCAACAATGAGCAGTTCTTC; CDR3: CASQMGSSNNEQFF
J: TRBJ2-2; V: TRBV27; length: 16; D: TRBD1; size: .; DNA: TGTGCCAGCAGTCCCTGGGACAGGACGAACACCGGGGAGCTGTTTTTT; CDR3: CASSPWDRTNTGELFF
J: TRBJ1-2; V: TRBV10-3; length: 15; D: .; size: .; DNA: TGTGCCAGCCGGCGGGGGGACACCTCTAACTATGGCTACACCTTC; CDR3: CASRRGDTSNYGYTF
J: TRBJ1-4; V: TRBV14; length: 17; D: .; size: few; DNA: TGTGCCAGCAGCCAAGGTACATCGACAGGAATCAATGAAAAACTGTTTTTT; CDR3: CASSQGTSTGINEKLFF